The 16 T cell receptor beta chains given below trace back to one sample, sequenced in a study of CD8 T cells in Susac syndrome. Random hexamers were used to reverse transcribe roughly 0.45 to 1 ug of RNA. From the immunoSEQ multiplex PCR reads, TCRdb called clonotypes with MiXCR, one entry per CDR3 protein. The repertoire holds some 400,000 distinct CDR3 sequences, with around 85% as singletons. The sequencing sample was made of CD8+ T cells from PBMCs. The source of these receptors is a human donor with multiple sclerosis.

The chain uses TRBV5-1 and TRBJ2-7; D is unclear. The CDR3 consists of 14 residues. Germline V gene data show CDR1 as SGHRS and CDR2 as YFSETQ. Trimming took off 5 bases at V and 4 bases at J, with 16 bases between the two ends. The CDR3 DNA follows: TGCGCCAGCAGTGGTTGGACCCTCGCTTACGAGCAGTACTTC. Protein: CASSGWTLAYEQYF. Based on the CDR3 plus reference TRBV5-1 and TRBJ2-7, the full variable domain is KAGVTQTPRYLIKTRGQQVTLSCSPISGHRSVSWYQQTPGQGLQFLFEYFSETQRNKGNFPGRFSGRQFSNSRSEMNVSTLELGDSALYLCASSGWTLAYEQYFGPGTRLTVT.

The chain links TRBV4-1 to TRBJ1-1, with a weak D call TRBD1 (5 bases). This CDR3 region has 14 residues. The germline V gene has CDR1 MGHRA and CDR2 YSYEKL. Trimming stripped 2 bases from V and 11 bases from J, with 18 bases between. The CDR3 reads CASSQPQVTRRAFF. The CDR3 DNA sequence: TGCGCCAGCAGCCAACCACAGGTGACCCGTCGGGCTTTCTTT.

The rearrangement uses TRBV4-1 and TRBJ2-7, with 11 bases aligning to TRBD2. This CDR3 has 18 residues. Germline loops: CDR1 MGHRA, CDR2 YSYEKL. The ends lost 0 bases at V and 0 bases at J; junction bases unmatched: 7. In DNA form, the CDR3 reads TGCGCCAGCAGCCAAGATGTTAGCGGGGGGGACCCCTCCTACGAGCAGTACTTC. Amino acids: CASSQDVSGGDPSYEQYF.

The chain joins TRBV29-1 to TRBJ2-3; 10 bases are shared with TRBD2. Germline trimming cut 5 bases from V and 5 bases from J; bases unmatched to any gene: 7. The CDR3 covers 14 residues. The germline V gene has CDR1 SQVTM and CDR2 ANQGSEA. Written as DNA, the CDR3 is TGCAGCGTTCTCCAGCGGGAGGGCTTAGATACGCAGTATTTT. Protein product: CSVLQREGLDTQYF.

The J gene is TRBJ2-7, the V gene TRBV4-1; D possibly corresponds to TRBD2 (5 bases). Trimming cost V 0 bases and J 0 bases, with 9 bases left between them. This CDR3 region has 15 residues. In germline, CDR1 is MGHRA, CDR2 YSYEKL. In DNA form, the CDR3 reads TGCGCCAGCAGCCAAGATTCCGGGAACTCCTACGAGCAGTACTTC. Translating gives CASSQDSGNSYEQYF.

The chain has TRBV29-1 and TRBJ2-7; D is ambiguous. This CDR3 comprises 14 residues. Trimming pared 4 bases from V and 0 bases from J, leaving 13 bases between. Germline CDR1 reads SQVTM; CDR2 reads ANQGSEA. This CDR3 is CSVVAGGYSYEQYF. The CDR3 coding sequence is TGCAGCGTTGTGGCCGGCGGTTACTCCTACGAGCAGTACTTC.

This clonotype is a singleton in its sample. The chain employs TRBV27 and TRBJ2-2, with a tentative D call TRBD2 (7 bases). Germline V gene sequence: CDR1 MNHEY, CDR2 SMNVEV (reference sequence). The CDR3 totals 16 residues. V was shortened by 7 bases and J by 7 bases, with 22 bases between the two germline ends. CDR3: CASINSAWGGHGELFF. CDR3 DNA: TGTGCCAGCATTAACTCAGCCTGGGGGGGCCACGGGGAGCTGTTTTTT.

The chain joins TRBV2 to TRBJ2-5, with TRBD1 as a possible D gene (5 bases). Germline lookup yields CDR1 SNHLY and CDR2 FYNNEI. This CDR3 is built from 10 residues. The V gene lost 8 bases and the J gene lost 14 bases, with 15 bases spanning the gap. CDR3 bases: TGTGCCAGCCTAGGGGATCCTTCTTACTTC. It specifies CASLGDPSYF.

This clonotype was detected once. V and J are TRBV11-2 and TRBJ2-5; D assignment may be TRBD1 or TRBD2 (6 bases each). CDR3 length equals 15 residues. In germline, CDR1 is SGHAT, CDR2 FQNNGV. Trimming stripped 2 bases from V and 1 base from J, with 11 bases between. The CDR3 bases are TGTGCCAGCAGCTTATGGGGGGCGATCCAAGAGACCCAGTACTTC. Its translation: CASSLWGAIQETQYF.

The chain recombines TRBV5-4 with TRBJ2-3; 10 nucleotides agree with TRBD2. Germline values: CDR1 SGHNT, CDR2 YYREEE (reference sequence). The CDR3 is made up of 16 amino acids. The V segment lost 4 bases and the J segment 1 base; nucleotides outside the gene matches: 6. CDR3 sequence: CASSQLAGAGTDTQYF. For the CDR3, the DNA is TGTGCCAGCAGCCAGCTAGCGGGGGCCGGCACAGATACGCAGTATTTT.

The V and J genes are TRBV29-1 and TRBJ2-1; no firm D call. CDR1 and CDR2 (germline): SQVTM, ANQGSEA. The CDR3 has 10 residues. Trimming cost V 7 bases and J 8 bases, with 9 bases left between them. In nucleotides, the CDR3 is TGCAGCGCCCTGGTCGATGAGCAGTTCTTC. Its protein product is CSALVDEQFF.

This chain uses TRBV20-1 with TRBJ2-5; no firm D call. V lost 6 bases and J 4 bases, leaving 12 bases between the germline ends. The CDR3 is 12 amino acids. Germline values: CDR1 DFQATT, CDR2 SNEGSKA (reference sequence). The CDR3 protein is CSASFSVETQYF. CDR3 DNA sequence: TGCAGTGCCTCCTTTTCTGTAGAGACCCAGTACTTC.

A single count supports this clonotype. V usage is TRBV12-3 or TRBV12-4 and J usage is TRBJ2-6; no reliable D call. The germline V and J ends were trimmed by 2 bases and 2 bases, with 7 bases remaining between them. This CDR3 spans 15 amino acids. In DNA form, the CDR3 reads TGTGCCAGCAGTTTAACGGAGCCTGGGGCCAACGTCCTGACTTTC. It translates to CASSLTEPGANVLTF.

This clonotype has a single count. The chain couples TRBV25-1 to TRBJ1-1; no definite D call. This CDR3 contains 12 residues. Germline CDR1 and CDR2: MGHDK and SYGVNS. V was shortened by 6 bases and J by 7 bases, with 12 bases between the two germline ends. This CDR3 reads CASRPSEFEAFF. The CDR3 nucleotides are TGTGCCAGCAGACCCTCAGAGTTTGAAGCTTTCTTT.

The chain employs TRBV2 and TRBJ2-3, with D maybe TRBD2 (6 bases). Per germline, CDR1 SNHLY and CDR2 FYNNEI. V shed 6 bases and J shed 3 bases, with 19 bases lying between them. The CDR3 is 16 residues long. The CDR3 DNA follows: TGTGCCAGCAGGGAATCTTTAGCGGATTTAACAGATACGCAGTATTTT. Amino acid sequence: CASRESLADLTDTQYF.

V is TRBV5-1 and J is TRBJ2-3; possibly TRBD1 or TRBD2 for D (6 bases each). Trimming cost V 2 bases and J 1 base, with 11 bases left between them. The CDR3 has 15 residues. CDR1 and CDR2 from the germline V gene are SGHRS and YFSETQ. CDR3: CASSFGGRGTDTQYF. CDR3 sequence (DNA): TGCGCCAGCAGCTTTGGGGGGCGCGGCACAGATACGCAGTATTTT.